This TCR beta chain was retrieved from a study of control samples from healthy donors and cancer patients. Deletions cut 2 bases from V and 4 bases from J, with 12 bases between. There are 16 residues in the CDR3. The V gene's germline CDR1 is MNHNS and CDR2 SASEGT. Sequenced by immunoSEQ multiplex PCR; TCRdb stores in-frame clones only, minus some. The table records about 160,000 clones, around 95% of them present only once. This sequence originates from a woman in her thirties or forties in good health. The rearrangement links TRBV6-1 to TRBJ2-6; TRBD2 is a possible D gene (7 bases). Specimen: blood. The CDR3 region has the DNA TGTGCCAGCAGTGAATTAGGGGGGGCCGGGGCCAACGTCCTGACTTTC. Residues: CASSELGGAGANVLTF.